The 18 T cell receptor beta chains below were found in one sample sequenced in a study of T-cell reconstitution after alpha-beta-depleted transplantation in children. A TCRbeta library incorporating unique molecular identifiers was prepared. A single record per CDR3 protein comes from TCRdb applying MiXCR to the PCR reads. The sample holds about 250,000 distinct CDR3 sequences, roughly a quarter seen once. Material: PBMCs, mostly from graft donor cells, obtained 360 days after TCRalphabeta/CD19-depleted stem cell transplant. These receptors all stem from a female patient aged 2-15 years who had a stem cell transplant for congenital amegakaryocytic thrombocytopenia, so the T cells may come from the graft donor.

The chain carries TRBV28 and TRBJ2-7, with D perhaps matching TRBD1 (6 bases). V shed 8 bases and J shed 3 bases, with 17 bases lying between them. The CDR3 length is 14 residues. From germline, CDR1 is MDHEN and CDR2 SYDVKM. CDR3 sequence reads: CASCYRDYNYEQYF. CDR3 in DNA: TGTGCCAGCTGTTACAGGGATTACAACTACGAGCAGTACTTC.

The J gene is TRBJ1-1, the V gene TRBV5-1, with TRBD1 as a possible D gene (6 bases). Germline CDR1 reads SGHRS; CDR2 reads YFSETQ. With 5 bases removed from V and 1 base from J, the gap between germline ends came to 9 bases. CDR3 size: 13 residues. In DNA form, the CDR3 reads TGCGCCAGCAGGGCAGGGGAGAACACTGAAGCTTTCTTT. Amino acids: CASRAGENTEAFF.

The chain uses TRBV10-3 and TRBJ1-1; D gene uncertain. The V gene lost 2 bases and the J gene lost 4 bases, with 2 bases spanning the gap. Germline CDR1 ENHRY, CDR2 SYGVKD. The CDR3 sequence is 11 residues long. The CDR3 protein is CAISEATEAFF. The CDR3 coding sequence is TGTGCCATCAGTGAGGCCACTGAAGCTTTCTTT.

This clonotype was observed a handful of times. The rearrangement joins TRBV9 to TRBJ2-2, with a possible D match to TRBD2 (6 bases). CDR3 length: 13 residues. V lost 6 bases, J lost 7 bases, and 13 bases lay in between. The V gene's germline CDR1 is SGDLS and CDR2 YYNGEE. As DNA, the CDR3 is TGTGCCAGCACCACGCTGGGGGGCGGGGAGCTGTTTTTT. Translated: CASTTLGGGELFF.

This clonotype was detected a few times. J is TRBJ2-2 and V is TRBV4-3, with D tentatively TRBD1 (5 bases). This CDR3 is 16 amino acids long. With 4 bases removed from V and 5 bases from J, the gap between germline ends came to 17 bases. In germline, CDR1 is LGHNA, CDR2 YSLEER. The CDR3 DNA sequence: TGCGCCAGCAGCCCCTTCCAGGGCTCAACAACCGGGGAGCTGTTTTTT. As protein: CASSPFQGSTTGELFF.

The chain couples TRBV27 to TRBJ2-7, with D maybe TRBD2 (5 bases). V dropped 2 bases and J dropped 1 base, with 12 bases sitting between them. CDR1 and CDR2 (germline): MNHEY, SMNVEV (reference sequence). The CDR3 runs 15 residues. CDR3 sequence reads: CASSLIGRRSYEQYF. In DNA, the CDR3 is TGTGCCAGCAGTTTAATTGGGAGACGGTCCTACGAGCAGTACTTC.

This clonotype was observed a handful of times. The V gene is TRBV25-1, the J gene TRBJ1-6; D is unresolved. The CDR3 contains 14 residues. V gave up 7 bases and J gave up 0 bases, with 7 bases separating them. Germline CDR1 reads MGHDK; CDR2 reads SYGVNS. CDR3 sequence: CASTSGSYNSPLHF. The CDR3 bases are TGTGCCAGCACGTCGGGCTCCTATAATTCACCCCTCCACTTT. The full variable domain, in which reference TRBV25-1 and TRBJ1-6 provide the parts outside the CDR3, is EADIYQTPRYLVIGTGKKITLECSQTMGHDKMYWYQQDPGMELHLIHYSYGVNSTEKGDLSSESTVSRIRTEHFPLTLESARPSHTSQYLCASTSGSYNSPLHFGNGTRLTVT.

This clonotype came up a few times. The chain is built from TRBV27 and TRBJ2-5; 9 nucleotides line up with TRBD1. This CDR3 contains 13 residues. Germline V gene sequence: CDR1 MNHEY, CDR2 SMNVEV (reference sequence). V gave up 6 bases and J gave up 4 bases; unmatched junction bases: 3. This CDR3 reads CASRVTGGETQYF. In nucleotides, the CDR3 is TGTGCCAGCAGAGTGACAGGGGGAGAGACCCAGTACTTC.

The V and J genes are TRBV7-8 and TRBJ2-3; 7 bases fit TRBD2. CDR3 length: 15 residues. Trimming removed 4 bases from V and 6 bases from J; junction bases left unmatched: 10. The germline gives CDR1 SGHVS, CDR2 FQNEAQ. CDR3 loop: CASSSGLHGSDTQYF. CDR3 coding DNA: TGTGCCAGCAGCTCGGGACTACATGGATCCGATACGCAGTATTTT.

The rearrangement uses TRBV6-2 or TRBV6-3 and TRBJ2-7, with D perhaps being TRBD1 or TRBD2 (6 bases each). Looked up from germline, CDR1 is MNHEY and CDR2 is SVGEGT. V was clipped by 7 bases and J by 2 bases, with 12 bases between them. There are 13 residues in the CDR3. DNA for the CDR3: TGTGCCAGCATTAAAGGGGGGACCTACGAGCAGTACTTC. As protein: CASIKGGTYEQYF.

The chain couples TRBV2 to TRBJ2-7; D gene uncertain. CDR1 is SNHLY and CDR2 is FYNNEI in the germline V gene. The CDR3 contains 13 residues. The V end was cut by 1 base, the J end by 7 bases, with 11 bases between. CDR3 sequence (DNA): TGTGCCAGCAGTGAAGAAGCGTTTACGGAGCAGTACTTC. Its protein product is CASSEEAFTEQYF.

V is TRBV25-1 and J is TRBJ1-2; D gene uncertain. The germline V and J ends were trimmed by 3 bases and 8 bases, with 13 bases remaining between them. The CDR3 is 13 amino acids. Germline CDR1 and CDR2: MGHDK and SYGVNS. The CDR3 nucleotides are TGTGCCAGCAGTGATAGTGCACTTGGCGGCTACACCTTC. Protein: CASSDSALGGYTF.

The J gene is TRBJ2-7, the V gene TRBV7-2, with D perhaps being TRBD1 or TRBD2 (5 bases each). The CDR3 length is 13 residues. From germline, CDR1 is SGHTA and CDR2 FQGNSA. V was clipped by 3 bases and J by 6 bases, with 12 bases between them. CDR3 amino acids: CASSLHSGSEQYF. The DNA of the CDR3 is TGTGCCAGCAGCTTGCACTCAGGGAGCGAGCAGTACTTC.

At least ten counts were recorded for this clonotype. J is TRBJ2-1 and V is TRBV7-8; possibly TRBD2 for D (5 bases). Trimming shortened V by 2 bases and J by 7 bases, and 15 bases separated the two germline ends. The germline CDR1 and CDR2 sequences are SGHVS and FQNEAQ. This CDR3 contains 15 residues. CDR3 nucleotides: TGTGCCAGCAGCTTAAACACGGGGAGTGCTAATGAGCAGTTCTTC. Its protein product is CASSLNTGSANEQFF.

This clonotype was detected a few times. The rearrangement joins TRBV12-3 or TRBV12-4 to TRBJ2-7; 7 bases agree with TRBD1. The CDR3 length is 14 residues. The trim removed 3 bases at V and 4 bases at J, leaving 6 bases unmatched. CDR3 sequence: CASSFGQVMYEQYF. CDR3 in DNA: TGTGCCAGCAGTTTTGGACAGGTGATGTACGAGCAGTACTTC.

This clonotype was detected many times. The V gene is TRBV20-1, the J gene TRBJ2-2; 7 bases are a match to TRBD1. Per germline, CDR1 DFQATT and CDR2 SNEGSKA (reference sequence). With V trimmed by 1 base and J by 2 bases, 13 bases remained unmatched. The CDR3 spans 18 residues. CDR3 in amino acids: CSARVRQTGNFNTGELFF. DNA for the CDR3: TGCAGTGCTAGAGTTCGACAGACAGGGAACTTTAACACCGGGGAGCTGTTTTTT.

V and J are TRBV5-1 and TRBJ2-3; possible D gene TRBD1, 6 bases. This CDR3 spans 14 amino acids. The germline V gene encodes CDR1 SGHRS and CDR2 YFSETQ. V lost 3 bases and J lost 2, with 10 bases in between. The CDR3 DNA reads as TGCGCCAGCAGCTACCGGGACACCACAGATACGCAGTATTTT. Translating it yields CASSYRDTTDTQYF.

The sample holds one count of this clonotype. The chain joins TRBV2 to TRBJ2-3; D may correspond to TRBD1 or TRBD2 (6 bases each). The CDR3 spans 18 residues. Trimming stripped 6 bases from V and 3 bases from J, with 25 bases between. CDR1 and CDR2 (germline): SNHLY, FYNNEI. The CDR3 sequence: CASRLAPQLGGRTDTQYF. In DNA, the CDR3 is TGTGCCAGCAGGCTGGCCCCCCAGTTAGGGGGGCGGACAGATACGCAGTATTTT. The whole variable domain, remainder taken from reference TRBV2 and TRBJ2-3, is EPEVTQTPSHQVTQMGQEVILRCVPISNHLYFYWYRQILGQKVEFLVSFYNNEISEKSEIFDDQFSVERPDGSNFTLKIRSTKLEDSAMYFCASRLAPQLGGRTDTQYFGPGTRLTVL.